This TCR beta chain comes out of a study of PD-L1 blockade in urothelial cancer. Across the whole study: Prior chemotherapy ranged from 0 to 3 regimens per patient.

Time point defined: pretreatment peripheral blood. The CDR3 is 18 residues long. The V gene end was trimmed by 5 bases and the J gene end by 1 base; junction bases not matched to a gene: 7. Germline CDR1 and CDR2: SGHDT and YYEEEE. TCRdb's table, derived via immunoSEQ multiplex PCR, lists solely in-frame clones and lacks some. The top ten hold approximately 14% of the sample, which has 37,000 or so clones, roughly 84% seen once. The sequencing here drew on PBMCs, taken around atezolizumab (anti-PD-L1) treatment. The gene calls are TRBV5-6 and TRBJ2-2, with 14 nucleotides matching TRBD2. The TCR sequence derives from a man between 60 and 70 years old with urothelial cancer. The CDR3 nucleotides are TGTGCCAGCAGTACGCCGGGACTAGCGGGAGAGAACACCGGGGAGCTGTTTTTT. This sequence encodes CASSTPGLAGENTGELFF. The whole variable domain, remainder taken from reference TRBV5-6 and TRBJ2-2, is DAGVTQSPTHLIKTRGQQVTLRCSPKSGHDTVSWYQQALGQGPQFIFQYYEEEERQRGNFPDRFSGHQFPNYSSELNVNALLLGDSALYLCASSTPGLAGENTGELFFGEGSRLTVL.